Listed below are T cell receptor beta chains from one sample, sequenced in a study of shared clonotypes between healthy human individuals. Sequencing used immunoSEQ multiplex PCR; TCRdb keeps in-frame clones, though not all of them. The sample lists over a million clones, about 98.5% occurring once. The sequencing sample was made of naive CD4+ T cells sorted from blood. The source is a man aged 25-45 years in good health. Both conserved end residues are part of each CDR3. The D gene is left open where the match is weak. Size tells how often a clone was seen (once, few, many) or the class of an expanded clone, and some rows leave it out.

TRBV7-9,NA,NA,TRBJ1-4,TGTGCCAGCAGCGGAACAACTAATGAAAAACTGTTTTTT,CASSGTTNEKLFF
TRBV19,NA,NA,TRBJ1-1,TGTGCCAGTAGTACCGACAGCATGAACACTGAAGCTTTCTTT,CASSTDSMNTEAFF
TRBV28,TRBD1,NA,TRBJ1-3,TGTGCCAGCAGTTCCAATCGCCGGGACAGGGGTTACACCATATATTTT,CASSSNRRDRGYTIYF
TRBV9,NA,NA,TRBJ2-1,TGTGCCAGCAGCGTAGCTGCAGGGGGGAATGAGCAGTTCTTC,CASSVAAGGNEQFF
TRBV7-9,TRBD2,NA,TRBJ2-1,TGTGCCAGCAGCTCCTTGCGGGAGAATTACAATGAGCAGTTCTTC,CASSSLRENYNEQFF
TRBV5-4,TRBD2,NA,TRBJ2-1,TGTGCCAGCAGCTTGGGGACTCTTAGCGGGAGCTCCTACAATGAGCAGTTCTTC,CASSLGTLSGSSYNEQFF
TRBV5-5,NA,once,TRBJ2-7,TGTGCCAGCAGCTCCCGGGACGACACCTACGAGCAGTACTTC,CASSSRDDTYEQYF
TRBV4-1,NA,NA,TRBJ1-2,TGCGCCAGCAGCCAAAAAAAATCCTATGGCTACACCTTC,CASSQKKSYGYTF
TRBV7-2,TRBD2,once,TRBJ2-7,TGTGCCAGCAGCTTAGCGGGGCGGGGGAGCTCCTACGAGCAGTACTTC,CASSLAGRGSSYEQYF
TRBV5-8,NA,NA,TRBJ1-1,TGTGCCAGCAGCCCACGACGGGAAGCTTTCTTT,CASSPRREAFF
TRBV7-8,NA,NA,TRBJ2-1,TGTGCCAGCAGCTTAGATGGGGGCCTAGGGGCACCTTCAAGTAATGAGCAGTTCTTC,CASSLDGGLGAPSSNEQFF
TRBV4-3,TRBD2,NA,TRBJ2-3,TGCGCCAGCAGCCAAGAAGCTGGGCTAGCGGGACATGCAGATACGCAGTATTTT,CASSQEAGLAGHADTQYF
TRBV4-1,TRBD1,NA,TRBJ1-3,TGCGCCAGCAGCCGGAATGACAGGGACGAAAACACCATATATTTT,CASSRNDRDENTIYF
TRBV6-1,NA,NA,TRBJ1-1,TGTGCCAGCAGCCGAGGGGCCCTTGTAGCTTTCTTT,CASSRGALVAFF
TRBV29-1,NA,NA,TRBJ2-7,TGCAGTGGAGGAGATCTCTACGAGCAGTACTTC,CSGGDLYEQYF
TRBV28,TRBD2,NA,TRBJ2-2,TGTGCCAGCACATTCGGGAGGGTCACCGGGGAGCTGTTTTTT,CASTFGRVTGELFF
TRBV6-1,NA,NA,TRBJ2-4,TGTGCCAGCAGGACTGGGATTCGCGAGTACTTC,CASRTGIREYF
TRBV18,NA,NA,TRBJ2-7,TGTGCCAGCTCACCACCGGCTAGCGCTCCCGAGCAGTACTTC,CASSPPASAPEQYF
TRBV5-1,NA,NA,TRBJ2-2,TGCGCCAGCAGCTTGTCAGGAAGAGGGACCGGGGAGCTGTTTTTT,CASSLSGRGTGELFF
TRBV28,TRBD1,NA,TRBJ2-7,TGTGCCAGCCAGGGGGTAGGACTGGTTGGGCAGTACTTC,CASQGVGLVGQYF
TRBV5-6,NA,NA,TRBJ2-5,TGTGCCAGCAGCCCCGGGCGGGTAAAGACCCAGTACTTC,CASSPGRVKTQYF
TRBV7-8,TRBD1,NA,TRBJ1-1,TGTGCCAGCAGCTTATACCAGGGACAGGGAGCTTTCTTT,CASSLYQGQGAFF
TRBV7-7,NA,NA,TRBJ2-7,TGTGCCAGCAGCTCGACTGGACATCAAGAGCAGTACTTC,CASSSTGHQEQYF
TRBV5-4,NA,once,TRBJ2-7,TGTGCCAGCAGCTTGCAGGGTCGGGGCCCCTACGAGCAGTACTTC,CASSLQGRGPYEQYF
TRBV11-2,NA,NA,TRBJ1-2,TGTGCCAGCAGCTTAGACTCTACCGGGACCCTCACAAGGGGCTACACCTTC,CASSLDSTGTLTRGYTF
TRBV28,NA,NA,TRBJ2-7,TGTGCCAGCAGTTTCTCTATATACAAAGGGCTCTCCTACGAGCAGTACTTC,CASSFSIYKGLSYEQYF
TRBV7-9,NA,NA,TRBJ2-7,TGTGCCAGCAGCTTATCCACATTATCCTACGAGCAGTACTTC,CASSLSTLSYEQYF
TRBV5-8,NA,NA,TRBJ2-3,TGTGCCAGCAGCTTGGCCCCGCGGACAGATACGCAGTATTTT,CASSLAPRTDTQYF
TRBV29-1,NA,NA,TRBJ2-5,TGCAGCGTTGTGGGCAATCAAGAGACCCAGTACTTC,CSVVGNQETQYF
TRBV6-5,TRBD1,NA,TRBJ1-4,TGTGCCAGCAGTAGGGACAGGCCTAATGAAAAACTGTTTTTT,CASSRDRPNEKLFF
TRBV2,NA,NA,TRBJ2-7,TGTGCCAGCAGTGTCCGGGGATTCAGGTCCGAGCAGTACTTC,CASSVRGFRSEQYF
TRBV2,NA,NA,TRBJ2-1,TGTGCCAGCAGTGAAGCAGAGCCCCCAACCTCCAATGAGCAGTTCTTC,CASSEAEPPTSNEQFF
TRBV18,TRBD1,NA,TRBJ2-1,TGTGCCAGCTCACCGGTAGGGACAGGGGGAATCTACAATGAGCAGTTCTTC,CASSPVGTGGIYNEQFF
TRBV19,NA,NA,TRBJ2-3,TGTGCCAGTAGTATAGGGGGTGCCGGCGGGAGCACAGATACGCAGTATTTT,CASSIGGAGGSTDTQYF
TRBV10-3,TRBD1,NA,TRBJ2-1,TGTGCCATCAGTTTCGACAGGGAGTCCTACAATGAGCAGTTCTTC,CAISFDRESYNEQFF
TRBV19,NA,NA,TRBJ2-5,TGTGCCAGTAGTATAGTAGCCCAAGAGACCCAGTACTTC,CASSIVAQETQYF
TRBV27,NA,NA,TRBJ2-1,TGTGCCAGCAGTTTACACCCCTCCTACAATGAGCAGTTCTTC,CASSLHPSYNEQFF
TRBV7-2,TRBD2,NA,TRBJ2-7,TGTGCCAGCGGGGTATCTCTAGCGGGCACCTACGAGCAGTACTTC,CASGVSLAGTYEQYF
TRBV19,NA,NA,TRBJ1-2,TGTGCCAGTAGTATTGGAGGCTCCGGGAACTATGGCTACACCTTC,CASSIGGSGNYGYTF
TRBV28,TRBD2,NA,TRBJ2-5,TGTGCCAGCAGTCGCGACATAGGGACTAGCGGGGGCCTCCAAGAGACCCAGTACTTC,CASSRDIGTSGGLQETQYF